The entry below describes one T cell receptor beta chain. One entry per CDR3 protein results from TCRdb running MiXCR on the RT-PCR reads. The sample holds 150,000 to 250,000 distinct CDR3 sequences; less than 45% are singletons and the top ten take about 35%. This sample stems from a study of patients and donors after allogeneic stem cell transplantation. Deletions cut 1 base from V and 0 bases from J, with 6 bases between. CDR1 SGHRS and CDR2 YFSETQ come from the germline V gene. The CDR3 length is 14 residues. The V and J genes are TRBV5-1 and TRBJ2-3; D gene uncertain. The sequencing sample was made of blood, either unsorted or a sorted T cell fraction (not recorded which). This receptor was obtained from a human donor who was either an allogeneic HSCT recipient or a stem cell or donor lymphocyte infusion donor (not recorded which). It is not recorded whose cells these are; they may come from a transplant donor. This chain's CDR3 is CASSLTSSTDTQYF. CDR3 DNA sequence: TGCGCCAGCAGCTTGACTTCGAGCACAGATACGCAGTATTTT.